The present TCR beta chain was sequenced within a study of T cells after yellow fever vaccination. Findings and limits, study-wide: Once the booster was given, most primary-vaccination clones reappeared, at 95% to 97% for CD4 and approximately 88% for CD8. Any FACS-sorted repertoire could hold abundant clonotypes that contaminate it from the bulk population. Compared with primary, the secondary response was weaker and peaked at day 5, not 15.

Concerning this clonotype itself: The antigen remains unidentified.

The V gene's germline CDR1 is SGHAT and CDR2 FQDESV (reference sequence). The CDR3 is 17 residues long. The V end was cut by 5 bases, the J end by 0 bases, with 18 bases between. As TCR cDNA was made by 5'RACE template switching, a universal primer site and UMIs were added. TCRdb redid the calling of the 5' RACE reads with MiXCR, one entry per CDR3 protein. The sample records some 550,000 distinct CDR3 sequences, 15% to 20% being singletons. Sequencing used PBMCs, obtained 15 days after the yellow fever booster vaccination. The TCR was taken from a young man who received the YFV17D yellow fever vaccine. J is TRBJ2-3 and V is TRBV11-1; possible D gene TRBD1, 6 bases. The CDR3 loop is CASSGGGGGPSTDTQYF. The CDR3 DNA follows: TGTGCCAGCAGCGGGGGCGGTGGGGGTCCGAGCACAGATACGCAGTATTTT.